The 28 T cell receptor beta chains below were found in one sample sequenced in a study of T-cell memory formation after mild COVID-19. In TCRdb, the 5' RACE reads were re-called with MiXCR into one record per CDR3 protein. The repertoire consists of fewer than 200,000 distinct CDR3 sequences, with roughly a fifth occurring once and the leading ten covering roughly 23%. Sequencing was carried out using PBMCs or a T cell subset sorted from them (not recorded which). These receptors came from an adult woman who had mild COVID-19 (a few samples of this study predate the infection). Cell type and time point are not known.

A word on this clonotype: A much larger clone lies a single base off, so this may be a read error. V usage is TRBV4-2 and J usage is TRBJ2-5, with 8 bases lining up with TRBD1. Germline CDR1 LGHNA, CDR2 YNFKEQ. This CDR3 comprises 14 residues. CDR3: CSSSPEGQVETQYF. CDR3 DNA sequence: TGTTCCAGCAGCCCCGAGGGACAGGTCGAGACCCAGTACTTC.

By frequency in the sample, this clonotype is medium-sized. V gene TRBV5-1 combines with J gene TRBJ2-3, with D perhaps being TRBD1 or TRBD2 (6 bases each). V dropped 1 base and J dropped 0 bases, with 21 bases sitting between them. The germline gives CDR1 SGHRS, CDR2 YFSETQ. CDR3 length equals 19 residues. The CDR3 here is CASSLPRDNPVISTDTQYF. Here the CDR3 DNA reads TGCGCCAGCAGCTTGCCGCGGGACAATCCCGTTATTAGCACAGATACGCAGTATTTT.

This clonotype appeared a few times. The gene calls are TRBV29-1 and TRBJ2-2, with D maybe TRBD2 (6 bases). Germline V lookup: CDR1 SQVTM, CDR2 ANQGSEA. The CDR3 loop spans 15 amino acids. V was shortened by 3 bases and J by 5 bases, with 16 bases between the two germline ends. CDR3 in DNA: TGCAGCGTTGAGGTCGGGAGTTCGGGTACCGGGGAGCTGTTTTTT. Encoded protein: CSVEVGSSGTGELFF.

This clonotype was counted only a few times. CDR3 coding DNA: TGTGCCAGCAGCGTGACAGGGGGCCAGCAGTACTTC. Protein: CASSVTGGQQYF. The J gene is TRBJ2-7, the V gene TRBV12-3 or TRBV12-4; 10 bases are shared with TRBD1. The CDR3 sequence is 12 residues long. V was pared by 6 bases and J by 8 bases, with 4 bases of the junction left unmatched.

This rearrangement joins TRBV29-1 to TRBJ1-2; D is unclear. Germline V gene data show CDR1 as SQVTM and CDR2 as ANQGSEA. This CDR3 is 14 amino acids long. V was shortened by 7 bases and J by 3 bases, with 18 bases between the two germline ends. In nucleotides, the CDR3 is TGCAGCGCCTATAACCGGCCCGCTGACTATGGCTACACCTTC. Protein product: CSAYNRPADYGYTF.

This clonotype was detected only a few times. This sequence joins TRBV20-1 and TRBJ1-4; D gene uncertain. Trimming pared 4 bases from V and 7 bases from J, leaving 16 bases between. Germline CDR1 reads DFQATT; CDR2 reads SNEGSKA (reference sequence). CDR3 length: 14 amino acids. The CDR3 sequence: CSATLGSTSEKLFF. In DNA, the CDR3 is TGCAGTGCTACCCTCGGGTCCACGAGTGAAAAACTGTTTTTT.

This chain connects TRBV15 to TRBJ1-5; D gene unclear. The CDR3 has 15 amino acids. Trimming pared 0 bases from V and 2 bases from J, leaving 8 bases between. The germline gives CDR1 LNHNV, CDR2 YYDKDF (reference sequence). CDR3 bases: TGTGCCACCAGCAGAGAAGGTGGGGGCAATCAGCCCCAGCATTTT. Translation: CATSREGGGNQPQHF.

The sample holds a few counts of this clonotype. The J gene is TRBJ1-2, the V gene TRBV29-1, with D tentatively TRBD1 (6 bases). CDR3 length equals 13 residues. The V end was cut by 8 bases, the J end by 3 bases, with 16 bases between. Per germline, CDR1 SQVTM and CDR2 ANQGSEA. The CDR3 protein is CSFIVAGDYGYTF. For the CDR3, the DNA is TGCAGCTTTATAGTAGCAGGGGACTATGGCTACACCTTC.

This clonotype was counted only a few times. The chain couples TRBV5-1 to TRBJ2-3; 11 bases map to TRBD2. Germline CDR1 is SGHRS and CDR2 is YFSETQ. The J segment lost 3 bases and the V segment lost 7 bases, leaving 7 bases of the junction unmatched. The CDR3 runs 15 residues. CDR3 in amino acids: CASWTGTSGTDTQYF. CDR3 nucleotide sequence: TGCGCCAGCTGGACTGGGACTAGCGGAACAGATACGCAGTATTTT.

The CDR3 region is CASSLTHEQYF. CDR3 DNA sequence: TGTGCCAGCAGCTTAACCCACGAGCAGTACTTC. The gene calls are TRBV7-9 and TRBJ2-7; D remains unclear. The CDR3 runs to 11 residues. The germline V gene has CDR1 SEHNR and CDR2 FQNEAQ (reference sequence). Trimming cost V 2 bases and J 5 bases, with 4 bases left between them.

The chain carries TRBV9 and TRBJ1-5, with a possible D match to TRBD1 (5 bases). V lost 10 bases and J 0 bases, leaving 11 bases between the germline ends. The germline CDR1 and CDR2 sequences are SGDLS and YYNGEE. The CDR3 consists of 13 residues. The CDR3 DNA is TGTGCCGGAAGACAGAGTAGCAATCAGCCCCAGCATTTT. As protein: CAGRQSSNQPQHF.

This clonotype was observed a single time. The rearrangement uses TRBV18 and TRBJ2-3, with D perhaps TRBD2 (6 bases). From germline, CDR1 is KGHSH and CDR2 LQKENI. V was trimmed by 6 bases and J by 5 bases, leaving 21 bases between them. There are 16 residues in the CDR3. The chain's CDR3 is CASSEMAAGPVDTQYF. CDR3 DNA: TGTGCCAGCTCCGAGATGGCGGCGGGACCGGTAGATACGCAGTATTTT.

This clonotype turned up a few times. The rearrangement joins TRBV7-9 to TRBJ1-2; D gene unclear. This CDR3 region has 15 residues. V lost 1 base to trimming and J lost 1 base, with 10 bases between them. Per the germline V gene, CDR1 is SEHNR and CDR2 is FQNEAQ (reference sequence). The CDR3 DNA sequence: TGTGCCAGCAGCTTAGACCAGATCCTTAACTATGGCTACACCTTC. It encodes CASSLDQILNYGYTF.

DNA for the CDR3: TGTGCCAGCAGCTATACTAGCGGGACGTACAATGAGCAGTTCTTC. It specifies CASSYTSGTYNEQFF. The chain recombines TRBV7-8 with TRBJ2-1, with 10 positions matching TRBD2. With 4 bases clipped from V and 4 bases from J, the junction kept 4 bases outside the gene matches. From germline, CDR1 is SGHVS and CDR2 FQNEAQ. The CDR3 is 15 amino acids.

This clonotype was detected a few times. V is TRBV30 and J is TRBJ2-7; D gene ambiguous. The V gene lost 0 bases and the J gene lost 4 bases, with 7 bases spanning the gap. This CDR3 has 12 amino acids. Germline CDR1 is GTSNPN and CDR2 is SVGIG (reference sequence). The CDR3 sequence is CAWSVDGYEQYF. CDR3 DNA: TGTGCCTGGAGTGTAGATGGGTACGAGCAGTACTTC.

The gene calls are TRBV4-3 and TRBJ2-1; weak D call: TRBD2 (5 bases). Deletions cut 1 base from V and 12 bases from J, with 13 bases between. The CDR3 length is 13 residues. Germline lookup yields CDR1 LGHNA and CDR2 YSLEER. The CDR3 sequence: CASSQGTLLTQFF. The CDR3 DNA sequence: TGCGCCAGCAGCCAAGGGACTTTACTTACGCAGTTCTTC.

The V and J genes are TRBV19 and TRBJ2-3; D gene unclear. Per germline, CDR1 LNHDA and CDR2 SQIVND (reference sequence). The germline V and J ends were trimmed by 1 base and 0 bases, with 8 bases remaining between them. This CDR3 has 15 amino acids. Here the CDR3 DNA reads TGTGCCAGTAGTATAGGGACCGGGAGCACAGATACGCAGTATTTT. It yields the protein CASSIGTGSTDTQYF.

The genes are TRBV7-3 and TRBJ1-1, with D hard to call. The CDR3 spans 14 residues. Deletions cut 5 bases from V and 3 bases from J, with 13 bases between. Germline CDR1 is SGHTA and CDR2 is FQGTGA. The CDR3 is CASSQSQGHTEAFF. CDR3 sequence (DNA): TGTGCCAGCAGCCAAAGTCAAGGGCACACTGAAGCTTTCTTT.

V and J are TRBV5-1 and TRBJ2-7; D remains unclear. The length of the CDR3 is 12 residues. V shed 1 base and J shed 6 bases, with 8 bases lying between them. Germline lookup yields CDR1 SGHRS and CDR2 YFSETQ. CDR3 in DNA: TGCGCCAGCAGCTTGTTCCCGGGCGAGCAGTACTTC. This encodes CASSLFPGEQYF.

This clonotype has more than one count but fewer than ten. DNA of the CDR3: TGCGCCAGCAGCCAAGCCGGACTAGCCACCACAGATACGCAGTATTTT. Its translation is CASSQAGLATTDTQYF. J is TRBJ2-3 and V is TRBV4-1, with 8 bases lining up with TRBD2. Per the germline V gene, CDR1 is MGHRA and CDR2 is YSYEKL. This CDR3 comprises 16 residues. V lost 1 base and J lost 2; bases outside the gene matches: 5.

The sample holds a few counts of this clonotype. The chain uses TRBV3-1 and TRBJ1-2; 12 bases match TRBD1. The V and J ends lost 2 bases and 6 bases, in that order; junction bases with no gene match: 7. CDR1 LGHDT and CDR2 YNNKEL come from the germline V gene (reference sequence). The CDR3 has 16 amino acids. The CDR3 DNA reads TGTGCCAGCAGCCAACAAACCGGGACAGGGGGCGATGGCTACACCTTC. It encodes CASSQQTGTGGDGYTF.

This clonotype has only a few counts. The CDR3 DNA reads as TGTGCCAGCAGCCCAGGTGGGGCTGAGCAGTACTTC. Translated, it gives CASSPGGAEQYF. This rearrangement joins TRBV9 to TRBJ2-7; tentative D call: TRBD1 (5 bases). Germline V CDR1 and CDR2: SGDLS, YYNGEE. Between the trimmed V and J ends, which lost 4 bases and 7 bases, there was a span of 12 bases. There are 12 residues in the CDR3.

This clonotype was found once. This chain joins TRBV12-5 and TRBJ2-7; 8 positions match TRBD1. Per germline, CDR1 LGHNT and CDR2 FRNRAP. The CDR3 runs 15 residues. Trimming removed 5 bases from V and 0 bases from J; junction bases left unmatched: 6. The CDR3 DNA reads TGTGCTAGTGGTAATCGACAGGGGTCCTCCTACGAGCAGTACTTC. Its protein is CASGNRQGSSYEQYF. The entire variable domain, with the rest obtained from reference TRBV12-5 and TRBJ2-7, is as follows: DARVTQTPRHKVTEMGQEVTMRCQPILGHNTVFWYRQTMMQGLELLAYFRNRAPLDDSGMPKDRFSAEMPDATLATLKIQPSEPRDSAVYFCASGNRQGSSYEQYFGPGTRLTVT.

The V call is TRBV19, the J call TRBJ1-4; no definite D call. The ends were cut back, 2 bases at V and 0 bases at J, with 13 bases in the middle. The CDR3 runs to 17 residues. Germline V CDR1 and CDR2: LNHDA, SQIVND (reference sequence). The CDR3 DNA follows: TGTGCCAGTAGTATATGGTCTGGGTCCGCAACTAATGAAAAACTGTTTTTT. Its translation is CASSIWSGSATNEKLFF.

This rearrangement joins TRBV2 to TRBJ2-1; D is perhaps TRBD2 (6 bases). CDR1 is SNHLY and CDR2 is FYNNEI in the germline V gene. The V gene lost 6 bases and the J gene lost 10 bases, with 10 bases spanning the gap. The CDR3 is made up of 11 amino acids. CDR3 nucleotide sequence: TGTGCCAGCAGGGCGGGATACGAGCAGTTCTTC. Its translation is CASRAGYEQFF.

This clonotype was observed a handful of times. The chain links TRBV28 to TRBJ1-1; the D gene is possibly TRBD1 (5 bases). V lost 0 bases and J lost 8, with 7 bases in between. This CDR3 is built from 12 residues. CDR1 is MDHEN and CDR2 is SYDVKM in the germline V gene. In DNA form, the CDR3 reads TGTGCCAGCAGTTTATGGGCAGGGGAAGCTTTCTTT. Protein: CASSLWAGEAFF.

The J gene is TRBJ2-7, the V gene TRBV20-1, with 9 bases identical to TRBD2. This CDR3 is built from 16 residues. The germline gives CDR1 DFQATT, CDR2 SNEGSKA (reference sequence). The trim removed 6 bases at V and 1 base at J, leaving 13 bases unmatched. The CDR3 is CSAREIAGDFSYEQYF. The CDR3 DNA reads as TGCAGTGCCAGGGAAATAGCGGGAGATTTTTCCTACGAGCAGTACTTC.

This sequence joins TRBV5-1 and TRBJ1-1; D call uncertain. In germline, CDR1 is SGHRS, CDR2 YFSETQ. The ends were cut back, 0 bases at V and 4 bases at J, with 7 bases in the middle. The CDR3 totals 13 residues. The CDR3 nucleotides read TGCGCCAGCAGCTTGGTGGCCAGCACTGAAGCTTTCTTT. This gives the protein CASSLVASTEAFF.